This TCR beta chain derives from a study of glioma-infiltrating T cells after dendritic cell vaccination. On the study more broadly: Patients received autologous tumor lysate-pulsed dendritic cell vaccination between the early 2000s and the early 2010s. General study findings and limits: The cohort had few patients with full blood and tumor sets.

This clone showed up just once. Its target is not known. The PCR used 60 V beta and 13 J beta primers. The method was immunoSEQ multiplex PCR; TCRdb's version includes in-frame clones alone and lacks a portion of them. Seen here are 55,000 to 75,000 clones, around 86% observed once, and the top ten hold 7.9%. Germline V gene lookup returns CDR1 MNHNS and CDR2 SASEGT. V gave up 2 bases and J gave up 2 bases, with 21 bases separating them. This CDR3 contains 18 residues. The starting material was blood, obtained before dendritic cell vaccination. The chain couples TRBV6-1 to TRBJ2-5; D perhaps matches TRBD1 (6 bases). The sequence came from a human donor with glioblastoma. The CDR3 loop is CASSELKTTGALQETQYF. The CDR3 region has the DNA TGTGCCAGCAGTGAATTAAAGACGACAGGAGCGTTACAAGAGACCCAGTACTTC.